This is a list of T cell receptor beta chains from one sample in a study of T-cell reconstitution after alpha-beta-depleted transplantation in children. TCRdb passed the PCR reads through MiXCR, listing each CDR3 protein once. The profile covers under 400,000 distinct CDR3 sequences, with around 20% appearing a single time and roughly 9.8% taken by the ten largest. This specimen consisted of PBMCs, mostly from graft donor cells, obtained 180 days after TCRalphabeta/CD19-depleted stem cell transplant. These receptor sequences come from a male patient between 10 and 17 years old who had a stem cell transplant for acute lymphoblastic leukemia, so the T cells may come from the graft donor. Each CDR3 is given with its conserved first and last residue. Fields, in order: clone size, V gene, J gene, D gene, CDR3 protein, CDR3 DNA. D genes are given only for firm matches. Rows give clone size only sometimes, using once, few, many, or a class for an expanded clone.

.	TRBV28	TRBJ2-7	.	CASSYPTRYEQYF	TGTGCCAGCAGTTACCCCACTAGGTACGAGCAGTACTTC
.	TRBV12-3/TRBV12-4	TRBJ1-4	.	CASSSRTTDEKLFF	TGTGCCAGCAGTTCCCGAACCACGGACGAAAAACTGTTTTTT
.	TRBV29-1	TRBJ1-1	.	CSVGRAPGTEAFF	TGCAGCGTTGGGCGGGCCCCGGGCACTGAAGCTTTCTTT
.	TRBV18	TRBJ1-2	.	CASSPSNDYGYTF	TGTGCCAGCTCACCCTCAAATGACTATGGCTACACCTTC
once	TRBV20-1	TRBJ2-3	.	CRTPGARGPDTQYF	TGCAGGACCCCCGGTGCCAGAGGTCCAGATACGCAGTATTTT
.	TRBV9	TRBJ1-4	.	CASSVGTGYTNEKLFF	TGTGCCAGCAGCGTAGGAACAGGATACACTAATGAAAAACTGTTTTTT
few	TRBV5-1	TRBJ2-7	TRBD2	CASSFLAGAREQYF	TGCGCCAGCAGCTTTTTAGCGGGAGCTCGCGAGCAGTACTTC
few	TRBV12-3/TRBV12-4	TRBJ1-2	TRBD1	CATRQGPGYGYTF	TGTGCCACCCGACAGGGACCGGGCTATGGCTACACCTTC
.	TRBV27	TRBJ2-7	TRBD1	CASSRRDSSYEQYF	TGTGCCAGCAGTCGCCGGGACAGCTCCTACGAGCAGTACTTC
few	TRBV5-1	TRBJ2-3	TRBD2	CASSRGLAADTQYF	TGCGCCAGCAGCCGCGGACTAGCCGCAGATACGCAGTATTTT
.	TRBV5-1	TRBJ2-7	.	CASSAPNRNFQARTYEQYF	TGCGCCAGCAGCGCACCCAACCGGAATTTTCAGGCTAGAACCTACGAGCAGTACTTC
.	TRBV7-3	TRBJ2-3	TRBD2	CASSSAALAGGTDTQYF	TGTGCCAGCAGCTCGGCGGCTCTAGCGGGGGGCACAGATACGCAGTATTTT
.	TRBV2	TRBJ1-5	.	CASSREQHSNQPQHF	TGTGCCAGCAGTCGGGAACAGCATAGCAATCAGCCCCAGCATTTT
.	TRBV7-9	TRBJ1-2	.	CASSLYRGDGGYTF	TGTGCCAGCAGCTTATACCGTGGGGATGGTGGCTACACCTTC
few	TRBV5-1	TRBJ2-1	.	CASFSGPSSYNEQFF	TGCGCCAGCTTTAGCGGCCCGAGCTCCTACAATGAGCAGTTCTTC
.	TRBV12-5	TRBJ2-1	TRBD2	CASGLVQRGRANEQFF	TGTGCTAGTGGTTTGGTACAACGCGGGAGGGCGAATGAGCAGTTCTTC
few	TRBV7-6	TRBJ2-7	TRBD2	CASSEETSGFSRSYEQYF	TGTGCCAGCAGCGAGGAGACTAGCGGGTTTTCACGGTCCTACGAGCAGTACTTC
few	TRBV5-1	TRBJ2-2	TRBD2	CASRTPGPSSGRRRANTGELFF	TGCGCCAGCAGGACACCGGGACCCTCTAGCGGGAGGCGTCGGGCGAACACCGGGGAGCTGTTTTTT
few	TRBV12-3/TRBV12-4	TRBJ1-2	.	CASSLAASPYGYTF	TGTGCCAGCAGTTTAGCGGCCTCCCCTTATGGCTACACCTTC
many	TRBV5-1	TRBJ2-7	.	CASSLVGRSSYEQYF	TGCGCCAGCAGCTTGGTGGGACGGAGCTCCTACGAGCAGTACTTC
.	TRBV27	TRBJ2-7	.	CASRKGYEQYF	TGTGCCAGCCGGAAAGGCTACGAGCAGTACTTC
many	TRBV7-2	TRBJ2-1	TRBD2	CASSFERGTDNEQFF	TGTGCCAGCAGCTTTGAGCGGGGGACGGACAATGAGCAGTTCTTC
.	TRBV20-1	TRBJ2-1	.	CSADPAEYSYNEQFF	TGCAGTGCTGACCCAGCGGAGTACTCCTACAATGAGCAGTTCTTC
few	TRBV24-1	TRBJ2-3	TRBD1	CATSDSRTGPTDTQYF	TGTGCCACCAGTGATTCGAGGACAGGGCCCACAGATACGCAGTATTTT
.	TRBV5-1	TRBJ1-2	TRBD1	CASSLRDRVYGYTF	TGCGCCAGCAGCTTGAGGGACAGGGTCTATGGCTACACCTTC
few	TRBV18	TRBJ2-7	.	CASSHTPAYEQYF	TGTGCCAGCTCACATACACCTGCCTACGAGCAGTACTTC
.	TRBV7-3	TRBJ2-3	TRBD2	CASSLRPILKLAGPSTDTQYF	TGTGCCAGCAGCTTAAGGCCCATCTTAAAACTAGCGGGACCTAGCACAGATACGCAGTATTTT
.	TRBV18	TRBJ2-7	TRBD2	CASSPTSGSAYEQYF	TGTGCCAGCTCGCCCACTAGCGGGAGCGCCTACGAGCAGTACTTC
.	TRBV12-3/TRBV12-4	TRBJ2-1	.	CASRPLGPNEQFF	TGTGCCAGCAGACCTCTAGGACCCAATGAGCAGTTCTTC
few	TRBV9	TRBJ2-4	TRBD2	CASSVGLAENIQYF	TGTGCCAGCAGCGTAGGTCTAGCGGAAAACATTCAGTACTTC
few	TRBV7-3	TRBJ2-3	.	CASSPARRGADTQYF	TGTGCCAGCAGCCCCGCCAGAAGGGGAGCAGATACGCAGTATTTT
few	TRBV12-3/TRBV12-4	TRBJ2-1	TRBD2	CASSPGRPHNEQFF	TGTGCCAGCAGTCCCGGGAGGCCCCACAATGAGCAGTTCTTC
.	TRBV20-1	TRBJ1-1	TRBD1	CSARPGTGGSRAFF	TGCAGTGCTAGGCCCGGGACAGGGGGAAGTAGAGCTTTCTTT
.	TRBV6-5	TRBJ1-2	TRBD1	CASSLVGSGQYYGYTF	TGTGCCAGCAGTTTAGTTGGCTCGGGACAGTACTATGGCTACACCTTC
.	TRBV5-1	TRBJ1-1	.	CASSLDALAEAFF	TGCGCCAGCAGCTTGGATGCCCTAGCTGAAGCTTTCTTT
.	TRBV10-2	TRBJ2-7	.	CASSDGIEQYF	TGCGCCAGCAGTGATGGAATTGAGCAGTACTTC
.	TRBV11-2	TRBJ2-1	.	CASSSLLANEQFF	TGTGCCAGCAGCTCTCTACTAGCTAATGAGCAGTTCTTC
few	TRBV5-1	TRBJ1-2	TRBD1	CASSPGTGTGYYGYTF	TGCGCCAGCAGCCCAGGGACCGGGACAGGGTACTATGGCTACACCTTC
.	TRBV18	TRBJ2-7	.	CASSPGEGWPYEQYF	TGTGCCAGCTCGCCCGGTGAAGGGTGGCCCTACGAGCAGTACTTC
few	TRBV7-6	TRBJ2-1	TRBD2	CASCSRTGTSGCNEQFF	TGTGCCAGCTGCTCCCGGACCGGGACTAGCGGGTGCAATGAGCAGTTCTTC
few	TRBV5-1	TRBJ1-2	.	CASKLAGLNYGYTF	TGCGCCAGCAAATTGGCAGGACTTAACTATGGCTACACCTTC
few	TRBV15	TRBJ1-1	.	CATRLTGSGEAFF	TGTGCCACCAGGTTAACAGGGAGTGGTGAAGCTTTCTTT